These 30 T cell receptor beta chains came from one sample sequenced in a study of cytomegalovirus exposure and HLA in healthy donors. PCR involved 60 Vbeta and 13 Jbeta primers. The method was immunoSEQ multiplex PCR; TCRdb's version includes in-frame clones alone and lacks a portion of them. The sample contains about 130,000 clones, about 63% of which appear only once. The specimen sequenced was PBMCs. The receptor set was obtained from a man aged 25-45 years in good health and CMV-seropositive.

The rearrangement uses TRBV19 and TRBJ1-1; TRBD1 aligns across 7 bases. Germline V gene lookup returns CDR1 LNHDA and CDR2 SQIVND (reference sequence). Trimming cost V 4 bases and J 6 bases; bases outside gene matches: 11. The CDR3 is 15 amino acids. In DNA, the CDR3 is TGTGCCAGTAGTACGCCGGGACAGAGAGGCGCTGAAGCTTTCTTT. Amino acids: CASSTPGQRGAEAFF.

This sequence joins TRBV14 and TRBJ2-7, with a weak D call TRBD1 (5 bases). CDR3 size: 16 residues. Trimming shortened V by 0 bases and J by 5 bases, and 17 bases separated the two germline ends. The germline gives CDR1 SGHDN, CDR2 FVKESK. The CDR3 DNA follows: TGTGCCAGCAGCCAAGAACCTCCAGGGTATAACGACGAGCAGTACTTC. Amino acids: CASSQEPPGYNDEQYF.

This clone has a single count. Mismatch with germline at one junction end may stem from a read error. The chain has TRBV9 and TRBJ1-1, with 12 bases identical to TRBD1. Germline CDR1 reads SGDLS; CDR2 reads YYNGEE. The length of the CDR3 is 16 residues. CDR3 amino acids: CAGSVEWGQGALRAFF. Written as DNA, the CDR3 is TGTGCCGGCAGCGTAGAATGGGGACAGGGGGCGCTTCGTGCTTTCTTT.

V is TRBV5-4 and J is TRBJ2-5, with D possibly TRBD1 on 7 matching bases. Germline V gives CDR1 SGHNT, CDR2 YYREEE (reference sequence). The CDR3 runs 18 residues. The germline V and J ends were trimmed by 5 bases and 1 base, with 24 bases remaining between them. CDR3 nucleotides: TGTGCCAGCAGATCTGGAGGGGGGTCAGGGGGACTCCAAGAGACCCAGTACTTC. As protein: CASRSGGGSGGLQETQYF. Complete variable domain (other parts from reference TRBV5-4 and TRBJ2-5): ETGVTQSPTHLIKTRGQQVTLRCSSQSGHNTVSWYQQALGQGPQFIFQYYREEENGRGNFPPRFSGLQFPNYSSELNVNALELDDSALYLCASRSGGGSGGLQETQYFGPGTRLLVL.

This clone was recorded only once. V and J are TRBV5-5 and TRBJ1-4, with 7 bases lining up with TRBD1. Germline V gene data show CDR1 as SGHKS and CDR2 as YYEKEE (reference sequence). With V trimmed by 0 bases and J by 6 bases, 5 bases remained unmatched. CDR3 length: 15 amino acids. The CDR3 protein is CASSLAAGGYEKLFF. DNA of the CDR3: TGTGCCAGCAGCTTGGCCGCAGGGGGTTATGAAAAACTGTTTTTT.

This clone was counted a few times. This rearrangement joins TRBV6-1 to TRBJ2-1; 7 bases fit TRBD1. Germline assignment: CDR1 MNHNS and CDR2 SASEGT. This CDR3 comprises 12 residues. With V trimmed by 9 bases and J by 5 bases, 4 bases remained unmatched. CDR3 sequence: CASRDSNNEQFF. The CDR3 nucleotides read TGTGCCAGTCGGGACAGCAACAATGAGCAGTTCTTC.

V gene TRBV5-4 combines with J gene TRBJ2-7; 9 bases map to TRBD1. Germline values: CDR1 SGHNT, CDR2 YYREEE (reference sequence). J lost 5 bases, V lost 0 bases, and 9 bases had no gene match. The CDR3 contains 16 residues. This chain's CDR3 is CASSLAGGTGNDEQYF. The CDR3 DNA sequence: TGTGCCAGCAGCTTGGCCGGGGGGACAGGGAACGACGAGCAGTACTTC.

V gene TRBV10-2 combines with J gene TRBJ1-5, with 7 bases aligning to TRBD1. CDR1 and CDR2 from the germline V gene are WSHSY and SAAADI. The CDR3 runs to 15 residues. The trim removed 6 bases at V and 0 bases at J, leaving 5 bases unmatched. As DNA, the CDR3 is TGCGCCAGCAGGACAGGGATCAATAGCAATCAGCCCCAGCATTTT. Protein sequence: CASRTGINSNQPQHF.

The chain recombines TRBV6-6 with TRBJ2-7; 13 bases align to TRBD2. V shed 8 bases and J 5 bases; nucleotides not matched to a gene: 9. The CDR3 has 15 amino acids. Germline CDR1 and CDR2: MNHNY and SVGAGI (reference sequence). The CDR3 loop reads CASALAGGPFDEQYF. In DNA, the CDR3 is TGTGCCAGCGCACTAGCGGGAGGGCCTTTCGACGAGCAGTACTTC.

The sample holds a few counts of this clone. The rearrangement links TRBV10-3 to TRBJ2-6; D may be TRBD2 (5 bases). V was cut by 2 bases and J by 2 bases, with 10 bases left in between. Germline V gives CDR1 ENHRY, CDR2 SYGVKD. The CDR3 covers 16 residues. The CDR3 sequence: CAISEDWGAGANVLTF. DNA of the CDR3: TGTGCCATCAGTGAGGACTGGGGAGCTGGGGCCAACGTCCTGACTTTC.

The CDR3, as DNA: TGTGCCAGCAGCTTGGCGACTAGCGGGAGTATCTACAATGAGCAGTTCTTC. Its protein is CASSLATSGSIYNEQFF. J is TRBJ2-1 and V is TRBV5-4, with 12 bases identical to TRBD2. Germline-derived CDR1 and CDR2 are SGHNT and YYREEE (reference sequence). CDR3 length equals 17 residues. With 0 bases clipped from V and 3 bases from J, the junction kept 4 bases outside the gene matches.

The chain uses TRBV5-4 and TRBJ2-1; 7 nucleotides line up with TRBD2. Germline CDR1 and CDR2: SGHNT and YYREEE (reference sequence). The CDR3 totals 16 residues. Trimming removed 1 base from V and 0 bases from J; junction bases left unmatched: 4. The CDR3 protein is CASSLNGRSSYNEQFF. In DNA, the CDR3 is TGTGCCAGCAGCTTGAACGGGAGGAGCTCCTACAATGAGCAGTTCTTC.

This clone was counted a few times. This rearrangement joins TRBV2 to TRBJ1-4, with D hard to call. The CDR3 covers 13 residues. In germline, CDR1 is SNHLY, CDR2 FYNNEI. V shed 6 bases and J shed 2 bases, with 7 bases lying between them. The CDR3 DNA is TGTGCCAGCAGGCGGGCGACTAATGAAAAACTGTTTTTT. Protein: CASRRATNEKLFF.

The gene calls are TRBV9 and TRBJ1-2; the D is unclear. CDR1 and CDR2 from the germline V gene are SGDLS and YYNGEE. V lost 1 base to trimming and J lost 4 bases, with 8 bases between them. CDR3 size: 13 residues. CDR3 sequence: CASSVSFSYGYTF. As DNA, the CDR3 is TGTGCCAGCAGCGTATCTTTCAGCTATGGCTACACCTTC.

The V and J genes are TRBV28 and TRBJ2-5; 9 bases fit TRBD1. The trim removed 3 bases at V and 6 bases at J, leaving 8 bases unmatched. CDR1 is MDHEN, CDR2 SYDVKM, per germline. The CDR3 loop spans 15 amino acids. The chain's CDR3 is CASSFPRTGVKTQYF. The CDR3, as DNA: TGTGCCAGCAGTTTTCCCCGGACAGGGGTAAAGACCCAGTACTTC.

This chain uses TRBV11-2 with TRBJ2-7; TRBD1 matches 8 bases. Germline lookup yields CDR1 SGHAT and CDR2 FQNNGV. This CDR3 has 14 amino acids. The V gene end was trimmed by 4 bases and the J gene end by 4 bases; junction bases not matched to a gene: 6. CDR3 in amino acids: CASSWGGQGYEQYF. The CDR3 region has the DNA TGTGCCAGCAGCTGGGGTGGACAGGGATACGAGCAGTACTTC.

In this sample, this clone turned up once. The V and J genes are TRBV18 and TRBJ1-1; D not resolved. The ends were cut back, 2 bases at V and 3 bases at J, with 16 bases in the middle. Germline assignment: CDR1 KGHSH and CDR2 LQKENI. This CDR3 is 16 amino acids long. The CDR3 reads CASSPTPQVWDTEAFF. The CDR3 DNA sequence: TGTGCCAGCTCACCAACCCCCCAGGTGTGGGACACTGAAGCTTTCTTT.

The chain is built from TRBV4-3 and TRBJ2-7; TRBD1 matches 7 bases. V lost 0 bases, J lost 3 bases, and 5 bases stayed unmatched. Germline V gives CDR1 LGHNA, CDR2 YSLEER. This CDR3 is 15 amino acids long. CDR3 sequence: CASSQERDSHYEQYF. The CDR3 DNA is TGCGCCAGCAGCCAAGAGAGGGACAGCCACTACGAGCAGTACTTC.

This sequence joins TRBV7-9 and TRBJ2-7, with 11 positions matching TRBD2. CDR1 and CDR2 (germline): SEHNR, FQNEAQ (reference sequence). This CDR3 has 15 amino acids. V dropped 2 bases and J dropped 2; count of bases not matched to a gene: 2. CDR3 in DNA: TGTGCCAGCAGCTTATTTAGCGGGAGGGCCTACGAGCAGTACTTC. Its translation: CASSLFSGRAYEQYF. The whole variable domain, filled in from reference TRBV7-9 and TRBJ2-7, reads DTGVSQNPRHKITKRGQNVTFRCDPISEHNRLYWYRQTLGQGPEFLTYFQNEAQLEKSRLLSDRFSAERPKGSFSTLEIQRTEQGDSAMYLCASSLFSGRAYEQYFGPGTRLTVT.

With regard to this clone: This likely comes from a read error, as the CDR3 has no conserved phenylalanine or tryptophan at its end. V usage is TRBV5-1 and J usage is TRBJ1-2; D might be TRBD1 (6 bases). The CDR3 has 15 amino acids. The V end lost 3 bases, the J end lost 4 bases, and 16 bases lay between the germline ends. Germline-derived CDR1 and CDR2 are SGHRS and YFSETQ. The CDR3 region is CASSWGTPDIYGYTV. The CDR3 DNA is TGCGCCAGCAGCTGGGGGACACCTGATATCTATGGCTACACCGTC.

The chain links TRBV10-3 to TRBJ2-1; D perhaps matches TRBD2 (5 bases). Germline lookup yields CDR1 ENHRY and CDR2 SYGVKD. The CDR3 runs to 16 residues. V shed 6 bases and J shed 3 bases, with 18 bases lying between them. The CDR3 loop reads CAIRPSEAANYNEQFF. In DNA form, the CDR3 reads TGTGCCATCAGGCCCTCGGAGGCCGCCAACTACAATGAGCAGTTCTTC.

The V call is TRBV10-2, the J call TRBJ2-7, with 10 bases that match TRBD2. Germline V gene data show CDR1 as WSHSY and CDR2 as SAAADI. J was trimmed by 0 bases and V by 0 bases; bases with no gene match: 11. The CDR3 contains 19 residues. CDR3 sequence: CASSESGTSGILSSYEQYF. CDR3 in DNA: TGCGCCAGCAGTGAGTCGGGAACTAGCGGGATTTTGAGCTCCTACGAGCAGTACTTC.

The chain combines TRBV11-2 with TRBJ2-1; a weak D match, TRBD2 (5 bases). Germline V gives CDR1 SGHAT, CDR2 FQNNGV. This CDR3 comprises 12 residues. The V gene lost 5 bases and the J gene lost 9 bases, with 11 bases spanning the gap. Here the CDR3 DNA reads TGTGCCAGCAGCCCCGCGCGGGTTGAGCAGTTCTTC. It codes for CASSPARVEQFF.

The genes are TRBV19 and TRBJ1-5; no clear D gene. V was clipped by 3 bases and J by 2 bases, with 8 bases between them. Germline V gene lookup returns CDR1 LNHDA and CDR2 SQIVND (reference sequence). This CDR3 is built from 14 residues. CDR3 residues: CASSIPIRNQPQHF. In nucleotides, the CDR3 is TGTGCCAGTAGTATCCCTATTCGCAATCAGCCCCAGCATTTT.

This clone was observed a few times. This chain joins TRBV5-6 and TRBJ2-7; the match to TRBD1 covers 10 bases. Germline loops: CDR1 SGHDT, CDR2 YYEEEE. Trimming at V came to 7 bases and at J to 3 bases, leaving 13 bases not matched to a gene. The CDR3 runs 16 residues. For the CDR3, the DNA is TGTGCCAGCTATCCCCAGATCGGGACAGGGGACTACGAGCAGTACTTC. Protein sequence: CASYPQIGTGDYEQYF.

The gene calls are TRBV28 and TRBJ2-7; D perhaps matches TRBD1 (6 bases). Germline V gene data show CDR1 as MDHEN and CDR2 as SYDVKM. Trimming stripped 6 bases from V and 5 bases from J, with 23 bases between. The CDR3 has 16 residues. The CDR3 loop reads CASSRSWTVMLNEQYF. The DNA for the CDR3 is TGTGCCAGCAGCCGTAGTTGGACAGTGATGTTGAACGAGCAGTACTTC.

The CDR3 spells CASRSGYPAYEQYF. The CDR3 nucleotides are TGTGCCAGCAGGTCAGGGTATCCGGCCTACGAGCAGTACTTC. This rearrangement joins TRBV27 to TRBJ2-7; possibly TRBD1 for D (5 bases). Germline values: CDR1 MNHEY, CDR2 SMNVEV (reference sequence). The V end lost 6 bases, the J end lost 2 bases, and 14 bases lay between the germline ends. The CDR3 is 14 amino acids.

V gene TRBV2 combines with J gene TRBJ1-1, with 8 bases matching TRBD1. The CDR3 sequence is 13 residues long. Trimming removed 6 bases from V and 4 bases from J; junction bases left unmatched: 4. CDR1 and CDR2 (germline): SNHLY, FYNNEI. In DNA form, the CDR3 reads TGTGCCAGCAGCGAAACAGGGGGCACTGAAGCTTTCTTT. Encoded protein: CASSETGGTEAFF.

This chain joins TRBV6-1 and TRBJ1-3, with 8 bases identical to TRBD1. Looked up from germline, CDR1 is MNHNS and CDR2 is SASEGT. Trimming took 4 bases from V and 2 from J; bases not matched to a gene: 7. CDR3 length equals 16 residues. The CDR3 here is CASSADRALPGNTIYF. CDR3 nucleotide sequence: TGTGCCAGCAGTGCGGACAGGGCTCTTCCTGGAAACACCATATATTTT.

This chain uses TRBV19 with TRBJ2-3; possibly TRBD2 for D (5 bases). Trimming removed 4 bases at V and 2 bases at J, with 10 bases between. The CDR3 has 14 amino acids. Looked up from germline, CDR1 is LNHDA and CDR2 is SQIVND (reference sequence). CDR3 nucleotides: TGTGCCAGTAGTAACCGGGATTACACAGATACGCAGTATTTT. It translates to CASSNRDYTDTQYF.